Below, 8 T cell receptor beta chains from the same sample are listed, as sequenced in a study of cytomegalovirus exposure and HLA in healthy donors (dated by TCRdb to about 2017). Library prep was done by the immunoSEQ multiplex PCR assay. A mixture of 60 forward primers for TCR Vbeta segments and 13 reverse primers for TCR Jbeta segments was used in the multiplex PCR. This immuneACCESS table, as held by TCRdb, lists in-frame sequences with V and J called but not all clones. Of the missing ones, under half trace to an unresolved V gene in checked studies; the others have no known cause. The sample contains 95,000 to 120,000 clones, around 68% of them found a single time. The ten top clones hold about 4.2% of the sample. The sequenced sample was PBMCs. These receptors originate from a middle-aged woman in good health and CMV-seropositive.

This sequence joins TRBV10-3 and TRBJ2-3; 11 bases align to TRBD2. J gave up 3 bases and V 7 bases, and 12 bases lay outside the gene matches. Germline values: CDR1 ENHRY, CDR2 SYGVKD. CDR3 length: 17 residues. CDR3 region: CAINELAGEGTTDTQYF. DNA for the CDR3: TGTGCCATCAATGAACTAGCGGGAGAGGGTACTACAGATACGCAGTATTTT.

J is TRBJ1-1 and V is TRBV7-2; 9 bases line up with TRBD1. Looked up from germline, CDR1 is SGHTA and CDR2 is FQGNSA. This CDR3 is built from 18 residues. V trimming: 5 bases; J trimming: 1 base; junction bases outside the gene matches: 14. The CDR3 region has the DNA TGTGCCAGCAGCCTCCGGGACAGGGCCTATCCCCCGAACACTGAAGCTTTCTTT. Amino acid sequence: CASSLRDRAYPPNTEAFF.

This clone was detected once. The chain links TRBV5-1 to TRBJ2-1; weak D call: TRBD1 (5 bases). The germline V gene has CDR1 SGHRS and CDR2 YFSETQ. V lost 4 bases and J 5 bases, leaving 13 bases between the germline ends. CDR3 length: 14 residues. CDR3 bases: TGCGCCAGCAGCCCGAGGACAAGCAACAATGAGCAGTTCTTC. Protein product: CASSPRTSNNEQFF. Using reference TRBV5-1 and TRBJ2-1 for the parts outside the CDR3, the full variable domain is KAGVTQTPRYLIKTRGQQVTLSCSPISGHRSVSWYQQTPGQGLQFLFEYFSETQRNKGNFPGRFSGRQFSNSRSEMNVSTLELGDSALYLCASSPRTSNNEQFFGPGTRLTVL.

This chain joins TRBV10-3 and TRBJ1-1; 11 bases are a match to TRBD1. Germline trimming cut 7 bases from V and 1 base from J; bases unmatched to any gene: 5. CDR3 length: 15 residues. CDR1 is ENHRY, CDR2 SYGVKD, per germline. The CDR3 DNA is TGTGCCATCACCAGGGACAGGGGGGGGAACACTGAAGCTTTCTTT. Amino acid sequence: CAITRDRGGNTEAFF.

In DNA, the CDR3 is TGTGCCATCAGTGCTGGGCCCGGGGTAGCGGGAGGAGAGACCCAGTACTTC. The encoded protein is CAISAGPGVAGGETQYF. The rearrangement joins TRBV10-3 to TRBJ2-5, with TRBD2 matching over 10 bases. This CDR3 comprises 17 residues. Germline assignment: CDR1 ENHRY and CDR2 SYGVKD. J gave up 4 bases and V 4 bases, and 12 bases lay outside the gene matches.

V gene TRBV19 combines with J gene TRBJ1-6, with 8 positions matching TRBD1. Trimming at V came to 7 bases and at J to 7 bases, leaving 6 bases not matched to a gene. The germline gives CDR1 LNHDA, CDR2 SQIVND (reference sequence). This CDR3 has 14 amino acids. Here the CDR3 reads CASKYQGANSPLHF. The CDR3 DNA reads TGTGCCAGTAAATATCAGGGGGCGAATTCACCCCTCCACTTT.

The rearrangement links TRBV30 to TRBJ2-7; no reliable D call. The CDR3 loop spans 12 amino acids. V lost 4 bases to trimming and J lost 1 base, with 8 bases between them. Germline V gene lookup returns CDR1 GTSNPN and CDR2 SVGIG (reference sequence). CDR3 sequence (DNA): TGTGCCTGGAAAGCCGGGTCCTACGAGCAGTACTTC. Its translation is CAWKAGSYEQYF.

The chain joins TRBV6-5 to TRBJ2-3, with 7 bases that match TRBD2. With 7 bases clipped from V and 0 bases from J, the junction kept 4 bases outside the gene matches. Germline CDR1 reads MNHEY; CDR2 reads SVGAGI. The CDR3 runs to 14 residues. Here the CDR3 reads CASKSGTSTDTQYF. CDR3 nucleotides: TGTGCCAGCAAGAGCGGGACGAGCACAGATACGCAGTATTTT.